The entry below describes one TCR beta chain. These data originate in a study of blood T cell repertoires in COVID-19. Repertoires were generated with immunoSEQ multiplex PCR, while TCRdb's copy carries only in-frame clones and drops some. The data contain around 130,000 clones, 84% of them singletons. This CDR3 contains 14 residues. In germline, CDR1 is LNHDA, CDR2 SQIVND (reference sequence). V lost 6 bases and J 5 bases, leaving 14 bases between the germline ends. The source material was peripheral blood. The receptor was isolated from a man aged 30 to 39 with COVID-19, enrolled during active disease. The chain is built from TRBV19 and TRBJ2-1; tentative D call: TRBD2 (6 bases). The CDR3 nucleotides read TGTGCCAGTAGAGGGGACTTTTGGGACAATGAGCAGTTCTTC. Encoded protein: CASRGDFWDNEQFF.